Listed below are T cell receptor beta chains from one sample, sequenced in a study of spatial heterogeneity in lung cancer. TCRdb ran MiXCR on the 5' RACE reads and lists one entry per CDR3 protein. This sample has around 47,000 distinct CDR3 sequences, with under 8% found just once. This sample comprised PBMCs, obtained at follow-up. The receptor set was obtained from a female donor with early-stage non-small cell lung cancer. Both conserved end residues are part of each CDR3. A D gene is named only where the DNA matches it firmly. Clone size is stated in some rows and not others, as once, few, many or a class when expanded.

>TRBV6-5|many|TRBD1|TRBJ2-7
TGTGCCAGCAGTAGGGACAGATACGAGCAGTACTTC
CASSRDRYEQYF
>TRBV24-1|few|TRBD1|TRBJ1-2
TGTGCCACCAGTGACCCGACCGGGACAGGGGGCGGCTACACCTTC
CATSDPTGTGGGYTF
>TRBV5-1|many|TRBD2|TRBJ2-7
TGCGCCAGCAGGGGACTAGTCGAGCAGTACTTC
CASRGLVEQYF
>TRBV10-3|many|.|TRBJ2-7
TGTGCCATCAGTGAGTCCGAGGTCGACGAGCAGTACTTC
CAISESEVDEQYF
>TRBV2|many|.|TRBJ2-3
TGTGCCAGCAGCATTGAAGGGGGGGCTCTCCCAGATACGCAGTATTTT
CASSIEGGALPDTQYF
>TRBV7-8|many|.|TRBJ1-1
TGTGCCAGCAGTCTCGGAGGGGCCGGCACTGAAGCTTTCTTT
CASSLGGAGTEAFF
>TRBV4-1|many|.|TRBJ2-4
TGCGCCAGCAGCCAAGTTGGTAGCTTATTAAACATTCAGTACTTC
CASSQVGSLLNIQYF
>TRBV6-1|few|.|TRBJ1-2
TGTGCCAGCAGTGACCTAGGGTCCTACACCTTC
CASSDLGSYTF
>TRBV11-2|many|TRBD1|TRBJ2-5
TGTGCCAGCAGCCTAGGGGACAGGGACCAAGAGACCCAGTACTTC
CASSLGDRDQETQYF
>TRBV4-1|few|TRBD2|TRBJ2-3
TGCGCCAGCAGCCAACCGGGACTAGCGTTATCGGGGCAGTATTTT
CASSQPGLALSGQYF
>TRBV7-2|.|.|TRBJ1-1
TGTGCCAGCAGCTTAGACAGGATGAACACTGAAGCTTTCTTT
CASSLDRMNTEAFF
>TRBV20-1|few|TRBD2|TRBJ2-3
TGCAGTGCTAGAGTCTTGACTAGCGGAACAGATACGCAGTATTTT
CSARVLTSGTDTQYF
>TRBV7-6|few|TRBD1|TRBJ1-1
TGTGCCAGCAGTCTTAGGGTGGGGACAGGGGAGAACACTGAAGCTTTCTTT
CASSLRVGTGENTEAFF
>TRBV5-1|few|.|TRBJ1-3
TGCGCCAGCAGTGCCTCTGAGGGTAGCGGAAACACCATATATTTT
CASSASEGSGNTIYF
>TRBV11-3|few|.|TRBJ2-5
TGTGCCAGCAGCTCGCTGACGGTCCCCCCAGAGACCCAGTACTTC
CASSSLTVPPETQYF
>TRBV10-3|many|.|TRBJ2-3
TGTGTCTTCCATCGCTCCAATGACCTCGATACGCAGTATTTT
CVFHRSNDLDTQYF
>TRBV19|.|.|TRBJ1-2
TGTGCCAGAAGTATGGGGCCCTCCGAATATGGCTACACCTTC
CARSMGPSEYGYTF
>TRBV20-1|many|.|TRBJ2-3
TGCAGTGCTAGAGATTTATTAAGCGAGAGCACAGATACGCAGTATTTT
CSARDLLSESTDTQYF
>TRBV28|.|.|TRBJ2-3
TGTGCCAGCACCCCCGCTGGCCAGGGATCCACAGATACGCAGTATTTT
CASTPAGQGSTDTQYF
>TRBV6-2/TRBV6-3|few|.|TRBJ2-3
TGTGCCAGCAGTCGGCTCAAGGGGATATACTACACAGATACGCAGTATTTT
CASSRLKGIYYTDTQYF
>TRBV15|.|.|TRBJ1-1
TGTGCCACCAGCAGAGAACCTGATCGCACTGAAGCTTTCTTT
CATSREPDRTEAFF
>TRBV5-6|.|TRBD1|TRBJ1-1
TGTGCCAGCAGCGGAGACACAGGGGGTTTAGAAGCTTTCTTT
CASSGDTGGLEAFF
>TRBV4-2|many|.|TRBJ2-3
TGTGCCAGCAGCCAGGGGAACGGCAACGGTCCCGATACGCAGTATTTT
CASSQGNGNGPDTQYF
>TRBV3-1|.|TRBD2|TRBJ2-5
TGTGCCAGCAGCCGCACTAGCGGGGAAGAGACCCAGTACTTC
CASSRTSGEETQYF
>TRBV7-9|few|.|TRBJ2-3
TGTGCCACGGATTCCCTCACAGATACGCAGTATTTT
CATDSLTDTQYF
>TRBV7-2|many|.|TRBJ1-5
TGTGCCAGCAGCTCCCAGGGCAATCAGCCCCAGCATTTT
CASSSQGNQPQHF
>TRBV24-1|many|.|TRBJ2-2
TGTGCCACCAGTGGAATTGGGCAAGGAGGAACCGGGGAGCTGTTTTTT
CATSGIGQGGTGELFF
>TRBV29-1|.|TRBD1|TRBJ2-3
TGCAGCGTTTCCGGGACAGCCGCTTCAGATACGCAGTATTTT
CSVSGTAASDTQYF
>TRBV5-1|.|.|TRBJ2-2
TGCGCCAGCAGGGTCTTGGCAGGGAACACCGGGGAGCTGTTTTTT
CASRVLAGNTGELFF
>TRBV7-6|many|.|TRBJ1-1
TGTGCCAGCAGCTTAGCGCTTGGCACTGAAGCTTTCTTT
CASSLALGTEAFF
>TRBV24-1|many|.|TRBJ2-1
TGTGCCACCAGTGATTCCTTCAGGGATGATGAGCAGTTCTTC
CATSDSFRDDEQFF
>TRBV29-1|many|.|TRBJ1-2
TGCAGCGCCCTTTTCGGCGGGGGAAACTATGGCTACACCTTC
CSALFGGGNYGYTF
>TRBV10-3|.|.|TRBJ1-1
TGTGCCATCTCCCAGGGGAACACTGAAGCTTTCTTT
CAISQGNTEAFF
>TRBV20-1|many|.|TRBJ1-2
TGCAGTGCTAGCGCTATGGGGAACTATGGCTACACCTTC
CSASAMGNYGYTF
>TRBV7-7|many|.|TRBJ2-4
TGTGCCAGCAGCATCTCAAACGAGGCCAAAAACATTCAGTACTTC
CASSISNEAKNIQYF
>TRBV4-1|many|.|TRBJ2-3
TGCGCCAGCAGCCAAACCCGGAACCCCATTTTTGATACGCAGTATTTT
CASSQTRNPIFDTQYF
>TRBV20-1|few|.|TRBJ1-1
TGCAGTGCTAGGTACGGGAACACTGAAGCTTTCTTT
CSARYGNTEAFF
>TRBV20-1|.|.|TRBJ2-1
TGCAGTGCCCCGGACCCAACCGCCCACTCCTACAATGAGCAGTTCTTC
CSAPDPTAHSYNEQFF
>TRBV12-3/TRBV12-4|few|.|TRBJ1-1
TGTGCCAGCAGTTTACAGGGGCCCATAGGGGTAGGCACTGAAGCTTTCTTT
CASSLQGPIGVGTEAFF
>TRBV11-2|few|.|TRBJ2-2
TGTGCCAGCAGCTTAACCTCGGCGGTGAACACCGGGGAGCTGTTTTTT
CASSLTSAVNTGELFF
>TRBV11-2|many|.|TRBJ1-1
TGTGCCAGCAGCTTAGATGGTCGAGTGAACACTGAAGCTTTCTTT
CASSLDGRVNTEAFF
>TRBV9|many|TRBD1|TRBJ2-3
TGTGCCAGCAGCGGAGGGACAGGGGGCACAGATACGCAGTATTTT
CASSGGTGGTDTQYF
>TRBV20-1|many|TRBD1|TRBJ2-7
TGCAGTGCTAGAGAGAGGGGCAGGGGGCGAGGGTACTACGAGCAGTACTTC
CSARERGRGRGYYEQYF
>TRBV27|many|.|TRBJ1-3
TGTGCCAGCAGTCCGGACAGAGCTTACTCTGGAAACACCATATATTTT
CASSPDRAYSGNTIYF
>TRBV28|many|.|TRBJ1-1
TGTGCCAGCACCCCAGCGGACACCTTGAACACTGAAGCTTTCTTT
CASTPADTLNTEAFF
>TRBV5-1|few|TRBD1|TRBJ1-3
TGCGCCAGCAGCCGGACAGGGGAGGCAAACACCATATATTTT
CASSRTGEANTIYF
>TRBV6-6|.|.|TRBJ1-6
TGTGCCAGCAGTTACTCCAAAGAAAATTCACCCCTCCACTTT
CASSYSKENSPLHF
>TRBV7-3|few|.|TRBJ2-1
TGTGCCAGCAGCTTAACTGCCTCCTCCCATGAGCAGTTCTTC
CASSLTASSHEQFF
>TRBV4-3|few|.|TRBJ1-6
TGCGCCAGCAGCCAGATGCCCCGGGACCGTAATTCACCCCTCCACTTT
CASSQMPRDRNSPLHF
>TRBV18|.|TRBD1|TRBJ1-5
TGTGCCAGCTCCAAGAATCCACAGGGGACAAGGCAGCCCCAGCATTTT
CASSKNPQGTRQPQHF
>TRBV28|many|TRBD1|TRBJ2-7
TGTGCCAGCACCATCGGAACAGGGGGCTACGAGCAGTACTTC
CASTIGTGGYEQYF
>TRBV14|many|TRBD2|TRBJ2-3
TGTGCCAGCAGCCAGCCCGGGAGGAGGAGCTTAGAAACAGATACGCAGTATTTT
CASSQPGRRSLETDTQYF
>TRBV5-1|many|TRBD1|TRBJ2-1
TGCGCCAGCAGCCAACAGGGGAACAAGCAGTTCTTC
CASSQQGNKQFF
>TRBV14|few|.|TRBJ2-3
TGTGCCAGCAGCCGGACCACAGATACGCAGTATTTT
CASSRTTDTQYF